This T cell receptor beta chain was documented in a study of T cells in women clearing cervical HPV infection. This table comes from immunoSEQ multiplex PCR, and its TCRdb copy is limited to in-frame clones, with some not included. The table lists tens of thousands of clones, with about 7.1% in the top ten. Germline V gene lookup returns CDR1 MDHEN and CDR2 SYDVKM. V shed 4 bases and J 4 bases; nucleotides not matched to a gene: 5. The CDR3 runs to 14 residues. As regards this clone: The read ends 3 residues before the CDR3 terminus; that terminus is restored from the germline J gene.

Sequenced material: blood buffy coat. The genes are TRBV28 and TRBJ1-2, with TRBD1 matching over 8 bases. This TCR derives from a woman between 18 and 75 years old with a cervical HPV16 infection that either progressed to CIN3+ or cleared (not recorded which). The CDR3 reads CASSSGQGGYGYTF. The DNA read from the CDR3 is TGTGCCAGCAGTTCCGGACAGGGTGGCTATGGC.